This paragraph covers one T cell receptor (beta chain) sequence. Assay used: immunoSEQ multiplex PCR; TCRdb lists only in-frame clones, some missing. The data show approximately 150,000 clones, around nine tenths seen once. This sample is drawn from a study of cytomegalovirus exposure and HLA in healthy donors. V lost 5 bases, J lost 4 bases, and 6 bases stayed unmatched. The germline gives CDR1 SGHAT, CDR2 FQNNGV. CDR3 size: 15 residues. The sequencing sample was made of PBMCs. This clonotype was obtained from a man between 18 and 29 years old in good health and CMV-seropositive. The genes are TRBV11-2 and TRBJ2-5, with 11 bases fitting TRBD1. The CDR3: CASSPGQGAGETQYF. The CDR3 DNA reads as TGTGCCAGCAGCCCTGGACAGGGGGCGGGAGAGACCCAGTACTTC.